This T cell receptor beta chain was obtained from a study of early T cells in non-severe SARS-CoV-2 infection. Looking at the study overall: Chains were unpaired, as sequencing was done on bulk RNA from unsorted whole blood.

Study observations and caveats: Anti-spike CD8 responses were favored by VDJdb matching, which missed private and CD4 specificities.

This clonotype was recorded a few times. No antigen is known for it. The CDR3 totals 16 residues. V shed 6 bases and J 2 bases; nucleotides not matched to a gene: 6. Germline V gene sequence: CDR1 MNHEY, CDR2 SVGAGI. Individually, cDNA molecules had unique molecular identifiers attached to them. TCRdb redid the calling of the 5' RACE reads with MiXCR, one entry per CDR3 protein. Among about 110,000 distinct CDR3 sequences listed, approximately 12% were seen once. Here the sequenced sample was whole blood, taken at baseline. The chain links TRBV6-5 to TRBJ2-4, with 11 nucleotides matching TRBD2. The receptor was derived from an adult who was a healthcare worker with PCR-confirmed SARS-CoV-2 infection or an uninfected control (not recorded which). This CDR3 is CASSRTSGRPKNIQYF. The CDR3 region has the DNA TGTGCCAGCAGCCGTACTAGCGGGAGACCCAAAAACATTCAGTACTTC.